Listed below are T cell receptor beta chains from one sample, sequenced in a study of PD-L1 blockade in urothelial cancer. The method was immunoSEQ multiplex PCR; TCRdb's version includes in-frame clones alone and lacks a portion of them. Altogether 35,000 to 40,000 clones are present, approximately 86% being singletons, with the ten largest covering around 15%. The material was PBMCs, obtained around atezolizumab (anti-PD-L1) treatment. All receptors derive from an elderly man with urothelial cancer. Both conserved end residues are part of each CDR3. Each record gives: V gene, D gene, J gene, clone size, CDR3 protein, CDR3 DNA. A D gene is named only where the DNA matches it firmly. Some rows mark clone size as missing; the rest say once, few, many or name a class of expanded clone.

>TRBV27|TRBD2|TRBJ2-7|NA
CASSLKVAGGYEQYF
TGTGCCAGCAGTTTAAAGGTAGCGGGAGGGTACGAGCAGTACTTC
>TRBV19|NA|TRBJ2-2|few
CASSIGQMNTGELFF
TGTGCCAGTAGCATAGGACAGATGAACACCGGGGAGCTGTTTTTT
>TRBV6-1|TRBD1|TRBJ2-2|NA
CASSGDRGSTGELFF
TGTGCCAGCAGTGGGGACAGGGGCTCCACCGGGGAGCTGTTTTTT
>TRBV4-3|TRBD1|TRBJ2-1|NA
CASSRDRGEPNEQFF
TGCGCCAGCAGCCGGGACAGGGGAGAGCCCAATGAGCAGTTCTTC
>TRBV5-4|TRBD2|TRBJ2-7|NA
CASSSETSGSYEQYF
TGTGCCAGCAGCTCTGAGACTAGCGGGAGTTACGAGCAGTACTTC
>TRBV27|TRBD1|TRBJ1-5|NA
CASSLTGRGRSNQPQHF
TGTGCCAGCAGTTTAACGGGCAGGGGGCGTAGCAATCAGCCCCAGCATTTT
>TRBV11-2|TRBD2|TRBJ2-7|once
CASSLAGGRYEQYF
TGTGCCAGCAGCCTAGCGGGAGGGCGGTACGAGCAGTACTTC
>TRBV13|NA|TRBJ2-1|NA
CASSLYEAYNEQFF
TGTGCCAGCAGCTTATATGAGGCCTACAATGAGCAGTTCTTC
>TRBV19|TRBD1|TRBJ1-5|NA
CATGQGAVVQPQHF
TGTGCCACTGGACAGGGGGCGGTTGTTCAGCCCCAGCATTTT
>TRBV5-1|TRBD2|TRBJ2-5|NA
CASSLRSSGQETQYF
TGCGCCAGCAGCTTGCGCTCTAGCGGGCAAGAGACCCAGTACTTC
>TRBV7-9|NA|TRBJ2-7|once
CASSPTGYEQYF
TGTGCCAGCAGCCCGACGGGTTACGAGCAGTACTTC
>TRBV5-4|TRBD1|TRBJ1-2|NA
CASSLGTGLSNYGYTF
TGTGCCAGCAGCTTGGGGACAGGGCTCTCTAACTATGGCTACACCTTC
>TRBV7-2|TRBD1|TRBJ2-2|NA
CASSHDRGVGELFF
TGTGCCAGCAGCCACGACAGGGGAGTCGGGGAGCTGTTTTTT
>TRBV5-6|TRBD1|TRBJ1-1|NA
CASSYAQGALQTEAFF
TGTGCCAGCAGCTATGCCCAGGGGGCGCTTCAGACTGAAGCTTTCTTT
>TRBV6-5|TRBD1|TRBJ1-1|NA
CASSWGQGGTEAFF
TGTGCCAGCAGTTGGGGACAGGGAGGAACTGAAGCTTTCTTT
>TRBV5-8|NA|TRBJ1-4|NA
CASSLERVTNEKLFF
TGTGCCAGCAGCTTGGAACGGGTGACTAATGAAAAACTGTTTTTT
>TRBV19|NA|TRBJ2-7|NA
CASSIEGGYEQYF
TGTGCCAGTAGTATAGAAGGGGGCTACGAGCAGTACTTC
>TRBV7-9|TRBD2|TRBJ2-1|NA
CASSSKTSGSPNEQFF
TGTGCCAGCAGCTCAAAGACTAGCGGGAGCCCCAATGAGCAGTTCTTC
>TRBV19|TRBD1|TRBJ1-1|NA
CASSDRGRTEAFF
TGTGCCAGTAGTGACAGGGGTCGGACTGAAGCTTTCTTT
>TRBV15|NA|TRBJ2-3|NA
CATSRSNTQYF
TGTGCCACCAGCAGGTCTAATACGCAGTATTTT
>TRBV7-2|TRBD1|TRBJ1-5|once
CASSPTRGPNQPQHF
TGTGCCAGCAGCCCTACGAGGGGGCCCAATCAGCCCCAGCATTTT
>TRBV5-1|TRBD1|TRBJ2-2|NA
CASSPDRGIRDGELFF
TGCGCCAGCAGCCCGGACAGGGGGATCCGTGACGGGGAGCTGTTTTTT
>TRBV7-2|NA|TRBJ2-5|NA
CASSKGGFQETQYF
TGTGCCAGCAGTAAGGGGGGGTTTCAAGAGACCCAGTACTTC
>TRBV7-9|NA|TRBJ1-1|NA
CASSSGLLNTEAFF
TGTGCCAGCAGCTCGGGACTATTGAACACTGAAGCTTTCTTT
>TRBV5-8|TRBD1|TRBJ1-4|NA
CASSPRTGGSNEKLFF
TGTGCCAGCAGCCCCCGGACAGGGGGCAGTAATGAAAAACTGTTTTTT
>TRBV5-4|TRBD2|TRBJ2-3|NA
CASSLFIAGSTDTQYF
TGTGCCAGCAGCTTGTTCATAGCGGGTAGCACAGATACGCAGTATTTT
>TRBV9|NA|TRBJ2-3|NA
CASSVGLESPDTQYF
TGTGCCAGCAGCGTAGGGCTGGAGAGCCCAGATACGCAGTATTTT
>TRBV28|TRBD1|TRBJ2-7|NA
CASRGGTGGSPEQYF
TGTGCCAGCAGGGGAGGAACAGGGGGCTCCCCCGAGCAGTACTTC
>TRBV6-4|NA|TRBJ1-5|NA
CASSRDPGGNQPQHF
TGTGCCAGCAGTCGGGACCCCGGGGGGAATCAGCCCCAGCATTTT
>TRBV7-9|TRBD1|TRBJ1-2|once
CASSSSTGSYGYTF
TGTGCCAGCAGCTCCTCGACAGGGAGCTATGGCTACACCTTC
>TRBV7-5|NA|TRBJ2-7|NA
CARSAPPSGEQYF
TGTGCCAGAAGCGCCCCCCCGAGTGGCGAGCAGTACTTC
>TRBV6-6|TRBD2|TRBJ2-7|NA
CASRVSGNSYEQYF
TGTGCCAGCAGAGTAAGCGGGAACAGCTACGAGCAGTACTTC
>TRBV5-1|NA|TRBJ2-1|NA
CASSFFRGSYNEQFF
TGCGCCAGCAGCTTCTTTCGGGGCTCCTACAATGAGCAGTTCTTC
>TRBV5-1|NA|TRBJ2-1|NA
CASSLVSISYNEQFF
TGCGCCAGCAGCTTGGTTAGCATCTCCTACAATGAGCAGTTCTTC
>TRBV27|NA|TRBJ1-5|NA
CASSLGAGTSNQPQHF
TGTGCCAGCAGTTTGGGGGCAGGGACTAGCAATCAGCCCCAGCATTTT
>TRBV5-4|NA|TRBJ2-7|NA
CASSSDAPGEQYF
TGTGCCAGCAGCTCCGACGCCCCGGGCGAGCAGTACTTC
>TRBV11-2|TRBD1|TRBJ1-5|once
CASSLKGAGQPQHF
TGTGCCAGCAGCCTAAAGGGGGCAGGGCAGCCCCAGCATTTT
>TRBV7-2|NA|TRBJ2-1|once
CASSSQGGAGKYNEQFF
TGTGCCAGCAGCTCCCAGGGGGGTGCGGGGAAATACAATGAGCAGTTCTTC
>TRBV7-9|TRBD1|TRBJ1-2|NA
CASSPWDRESYGYTF
TGTGCCAGCAGCCCGTGGGACAGGGAGAGCTATGGCTACACCTTC
>TRBV5-5|TRBD1|TRBJ1-4|NA
CASSLGQGNEKLFF
TGTGCCAGCAGCCTGGGACAGGGGAATGAAAAACTGTTTTTT
>TRBV10-1|TRBD2|TRBJ2-2|NA
CASSGTTSLNTGELFF
TGCGCCAGCAGTGGCACGACTAGCTTGAACACCGGGGAGCTGTTTTTT
>TRBV11-2|NA|TRBJ2-3|NA
CASSLVRLGDTQYF
TGTGCCAGCAGCTTAGTGCGTCTTGGAGATACGCAGTATTTT